This T cell receptor beta chain was profiled in a study of blood T cell repertoires in COVID-19. As for the study in general: The study drew acute and convalescent COVID-19 samples from the United States, Italy and Spain.

The authors' processing: Reference gene primer amplification in the assay estimated nucleated cell counts. Sequenced by immunoSEQ multiplex PCR; TCRdb stores in-frame clones only, minus some. V, J and clone size are taken as reported in that table, and D and trimming were inferred from the DNA itself. The data show 45,000 to 65,000 clones, roughly 84% seen once. The receptor comes from a man older than 75 with active COVID-19. Sequenced: peripheral blood.

DNA of the CDR3: TGTGCCAGCAGCTCCCGGGGGTGGGGCACTGAAGCTTTCTTT. Its translation is CASSSRGWGTEAFF. The V call is TRBV11-2, the J call TRBJ1-1, with D possibly being TRBD1 (5 bases). Trimming took off 4 bases at V and 4 bases at J, with 13 bases between the two ends. The CDR3 is made up of 14 amino acids. The germline CDR1 and CDR2 sequences are SGHAT and FQNNGV.